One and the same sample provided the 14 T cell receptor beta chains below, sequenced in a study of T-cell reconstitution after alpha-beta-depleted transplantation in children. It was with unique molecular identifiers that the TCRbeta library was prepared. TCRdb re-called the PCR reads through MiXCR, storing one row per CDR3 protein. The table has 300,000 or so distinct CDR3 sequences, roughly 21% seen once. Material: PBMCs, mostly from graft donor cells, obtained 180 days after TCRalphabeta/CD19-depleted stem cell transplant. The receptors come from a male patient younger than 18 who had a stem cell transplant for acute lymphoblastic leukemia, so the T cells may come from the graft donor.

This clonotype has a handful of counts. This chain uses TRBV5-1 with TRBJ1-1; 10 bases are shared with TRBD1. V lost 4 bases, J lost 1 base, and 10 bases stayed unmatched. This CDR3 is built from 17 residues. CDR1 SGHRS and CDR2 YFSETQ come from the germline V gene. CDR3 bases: TGCGCCAGCAGCCCGGGACAGGGGAGGGGAAGGAACACTGAAGCTTTCTTT. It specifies CASSPGQGRGRNTEAFF. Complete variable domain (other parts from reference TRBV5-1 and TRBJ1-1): KAGVTQTPRYLIKTRGQQVTLSCSPISGHRSVSWYQQTPGQGLQFLFEYFSETQRNKGNFPGRFSGRQFSNSRSEMNVSTLELGDSALYLCASSPGQGRGRNTEAFFGQGTRLTVV.

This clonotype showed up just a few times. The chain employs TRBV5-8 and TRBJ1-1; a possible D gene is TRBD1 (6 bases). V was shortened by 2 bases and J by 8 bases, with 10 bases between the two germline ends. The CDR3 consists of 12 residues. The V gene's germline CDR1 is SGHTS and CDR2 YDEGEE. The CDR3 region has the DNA TGTGCCAGCAGCTTCGGGGGGGCAGAAGCTTTCTTT. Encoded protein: CASSFGGAEAFF.

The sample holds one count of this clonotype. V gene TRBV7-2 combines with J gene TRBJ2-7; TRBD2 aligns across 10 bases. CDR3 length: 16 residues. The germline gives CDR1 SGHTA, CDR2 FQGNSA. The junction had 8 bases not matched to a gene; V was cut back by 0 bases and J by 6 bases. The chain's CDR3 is CASSLALLAGASEQYF. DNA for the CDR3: TGTGCCAGCAGCTTAGCGCTCCTAGCGGGAGCGTCCGAGCAGTACTTC. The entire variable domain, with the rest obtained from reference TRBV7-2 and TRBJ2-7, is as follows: GAGVSQSPSNKVTEKGKDVELRCDPISGHTALYWYRQSLGQGLEFLIYFQGNSAPDKSGLPSDRFSAERTGGSVSTLTIQRTQQEDSAVYLCASSLALLAGASEQYFGPGTRLTVT.

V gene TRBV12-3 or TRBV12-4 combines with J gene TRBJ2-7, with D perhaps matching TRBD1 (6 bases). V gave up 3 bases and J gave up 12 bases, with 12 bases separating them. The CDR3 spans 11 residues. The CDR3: CASSLGHRPYF. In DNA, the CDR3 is TGTGCCAGCAGTTTGGGACACAGACCGTACTTC.

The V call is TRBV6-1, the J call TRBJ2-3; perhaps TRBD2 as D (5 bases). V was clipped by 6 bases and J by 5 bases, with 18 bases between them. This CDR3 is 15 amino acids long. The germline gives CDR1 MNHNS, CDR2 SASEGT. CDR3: CASRFTGSAGDTQYF. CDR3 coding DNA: TGTGCCAGCAGGTTTACGGGTTCCGCGGGAGATACGCAGTATTTT.

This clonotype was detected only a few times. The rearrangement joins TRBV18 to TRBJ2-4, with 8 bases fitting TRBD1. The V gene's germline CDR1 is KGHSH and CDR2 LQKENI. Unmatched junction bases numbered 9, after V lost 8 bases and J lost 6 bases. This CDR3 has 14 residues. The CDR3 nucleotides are TGTGCCAGCCATCAGGACAGGGCCCCAAACATTCAGTACTTC. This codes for CASHQDRAPNIQYF.

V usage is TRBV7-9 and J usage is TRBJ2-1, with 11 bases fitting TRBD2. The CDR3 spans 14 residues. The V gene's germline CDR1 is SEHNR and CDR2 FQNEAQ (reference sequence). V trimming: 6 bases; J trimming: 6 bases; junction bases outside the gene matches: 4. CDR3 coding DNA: TGTGCCAGCAGGACTAGCGGGACCCTCAATGAGCAGTTCTTC. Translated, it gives CASRTSGTLNEQFF.

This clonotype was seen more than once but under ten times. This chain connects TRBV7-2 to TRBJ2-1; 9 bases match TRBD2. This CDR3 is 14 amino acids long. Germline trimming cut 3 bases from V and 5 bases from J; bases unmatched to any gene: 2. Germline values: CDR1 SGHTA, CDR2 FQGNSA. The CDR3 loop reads CASSFGLANNEQFF. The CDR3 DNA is TGTGCCAGCAGCTTCGGACTAGCGAACAATGAGCAGTTCTTC.

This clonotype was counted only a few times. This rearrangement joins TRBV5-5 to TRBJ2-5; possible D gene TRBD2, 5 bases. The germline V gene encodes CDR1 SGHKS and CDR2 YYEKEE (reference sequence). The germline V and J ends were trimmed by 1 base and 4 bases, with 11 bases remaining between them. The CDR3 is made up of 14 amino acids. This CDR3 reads CASSLYGVSETQYF. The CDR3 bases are TGTGCCAGCAGCTTGTACGGGGTTTCAGAGACCCAGTACTTC.

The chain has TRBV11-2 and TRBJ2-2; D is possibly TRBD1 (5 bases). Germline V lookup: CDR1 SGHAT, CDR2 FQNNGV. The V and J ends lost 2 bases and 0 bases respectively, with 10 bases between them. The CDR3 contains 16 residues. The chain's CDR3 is CASSLNDRPNTGELFF. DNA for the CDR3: TGTGCCAGCAGCTTAAACGACAGACCGAACACCGGGGAGCTGTTTTTT.

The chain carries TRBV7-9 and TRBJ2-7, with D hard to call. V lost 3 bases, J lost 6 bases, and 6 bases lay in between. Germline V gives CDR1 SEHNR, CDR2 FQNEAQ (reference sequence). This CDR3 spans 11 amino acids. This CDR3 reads CASSFLLEQYF. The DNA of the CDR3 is TGTGCCAGCAGCTTCCTTCTCGAGCAGTACTTC.

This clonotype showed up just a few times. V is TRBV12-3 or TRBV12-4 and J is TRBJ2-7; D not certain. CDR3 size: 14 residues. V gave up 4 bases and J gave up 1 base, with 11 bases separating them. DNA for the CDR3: TGTGCCAGCAGTTCGTGGGCCGGATCCTACGAGCAGTACTTC. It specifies CASSSWAGSYEQYF.

The CDR3 DNA reads TGTGCCAGCAGCTTACACCTGACAGGGAGGTACACCGGGGAGCTGTTTTTT. Its translation is CASSLHLTGRYTGELFF. The genes are TRBV7-6 and TRBJ2-2; D may be TRBD1 (7 bases). The V gene lost 2 bases and the J gene lost 3 bases, with 16 bases spanning the gap. The CDR3 consists of 17 residues. Germline-derived CDR1 and CDR2 are SGHVS and FNYEAQ. Full variable domain (rest looked up from reference TRBV7-6 and TRBJ2-2): GAGVSQSPRYKVTKRGQDVALRCDPISGHVSLYWYRQALGQGPEFLTYFNYEAQQDKSGLPNDRFSAERPEGSISTLTIQRTEQRDSAMYRCASSLHLTGRYTGELFFGEGSRLTVL.

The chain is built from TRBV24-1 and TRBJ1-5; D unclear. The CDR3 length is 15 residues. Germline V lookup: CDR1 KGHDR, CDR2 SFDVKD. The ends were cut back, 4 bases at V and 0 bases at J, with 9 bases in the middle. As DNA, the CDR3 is TGTGCCACCAGTGACAGCCGGTATAGCAATCAGCCCCAGCATTTT. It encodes CATSDSRYSNQPQHF.